The 8 T cell receptor beta chains presented below share a single source sample, sequenced in a study of cytomegalovirus exposure and HLA in healthy donors. Primers: 60 Vbeta forward and 13 Jbeta reverse. The repertoire was sequenced with immunoSEQ multiplex PCR; TCRdb's copy has only in-frame clones and lacks some. The profile covers some 140,000 clones, with around 75% appearing a single time and 2.5% to 3.5% taken by the ten largest. The sample was PBMCs. Receptors were obtained from a man aged 35 to 55 in good health and CMV-seronegative.

The chain employs TRBV4-3 and TRBJ2-7, with a possible D match to TRBD2 (5 bases). The length of the CDR3 is 15 residues. V was clipped by 4 bases and J by 5 bases, with 18 bases between them. From germline, CDR1 is LGHNA and CDR2 YSLEER. CDR3 in DNA: TGCGCCAGCAGCCTCCAACGGGGTGAAGGTAACGAGCAGTACTTC. Its protein is CASSLQRGEGNEQYF.

This clone was seen more than once but under ten times. The chain joins TRBV5-5 to TRBJ1-2; 9 nucleotides agree with TRBD1. CDR3 length equals 16 residues. J lost 2 bases, V lost 5 bases, and 10 bases had no gene match. Germline V gene data show CDR1 as SGHKS and CDR2 as YYEKEE (reference sequence). The CDR3 loop is CASSDKQGAVNYGYTF. The CDR3 DNA reads as TGTGCCAGCAGTGATAAACAGGGGGCAGTAAACTATGGCTACACCTTC.

V and J are TRBV5-4 and TRBJ2-3; D remains ambiguous. The V gene's germline CDR1 is SGHNT and CDR2 YYREEE (reference sequence). The CDR3 length is 15 residues. Trimming left V 1 base short and J 1 base short, with 10 bases between. The CDR3 DNA is TGTGCCAGCAGCTTGTACGAGCATGGCACAGATACGCAGTATTTT. Protein product: CASSLYEHGTDTQYF.

This clone was counted once. The chain carries TRBV19 and TRBJ2-4, with D possibly TRBD2 on 7 matching bases. Germline loops: CDR1 LNHDA, CDR2 SQIVND (reference sequence). The CDR3 sequence is 15 residues long. V was cut by 3 bases and J by 1 base, with 10 bases left in between. The CDR3 sequence: CASSIPGGAKNIQYF. Here the CDR3 DNA reads TGTGCCAGTAGTATTCCGGGGGGCGCCAAAAACATTCAGTACTTC. The full variable domain, its missing parts supplied by reference TRBV19 and TRBJ2-4, is DGGITQSPKYLFRKEGQNVTLSCEQNLNHDAMYWYRQDPGQGLRLIYYSQIVNDFQKGDIAEGYSVSREKKESFPLTVTSAQKNPTAFYLCASSIPGGAKNIQYFGAGTRLSVL.

The chain recombines TRBV7-9 with TRBJ1-2, with 7 nucleotides matching TRBD1. CDR3 length equals 17 residues. Germline CDR1 SEHNR, CDR2 FQNEAQ (reference sequence). The junction had 11 bases not matched to a gene; V was cut back by 1 base and J by 3 bases. The CDR3 coding sequence is TGTGCCAGCAGCTTAGGGAGCGGAGGGGGCGCGGACTATGGCTACACCTTC. Translation gives CASSLGSGGGADYGYTF.

The J gene is TRBJ2-7, the V gene TRBV28; TRBD1 matches 10 bases. CDR1 and CDR2 (germline): MDHEN, SYDVKM. The CDR3 is 14 amino acids. With V trimmed by 6 bases and J by 3 bases, 5 bases remained unmatched. The CDR3 sequence is CASRTGGLRYEQYF. The CDR3, as DNA: TGTGCCAGCAGGACAGGGGGCCTCCGCTACGAGCAGTACTTC.

This chain uses TRBV19 with TRBJ1-1, with TRBD1 matching 8 bases. Trimming took 3 bases from V and 1 from J; bases not matched to a gene: 1. This CDR3 has 14 amino acids. Germline CDR1 and CDR2: LNHDA and SQIVND (reference sequence). This CDR3 reads CASSITGGNTEAFF. Written as DNA, the CDR3 is TGTGCCAGTAGTATTACAGGGGGGAACACTGAAGCTTTCTTT.

This rearrangement joins TRBV7-8 to TRBJ2-1, with D unresolved. This CDR3 has 13 amino acids. V dropped 2 bases and J dropped 4 bases, with 6 bases sitting between them. The germline CDR1 and CDR2 sequences are SGHVS and FQNEAQ. DNA for the CDR3: TGTGCCAGCAGCTTACCCCCTTACAATGAGCAGTTCTTC. This translates into CASSLPPYNEQFF.